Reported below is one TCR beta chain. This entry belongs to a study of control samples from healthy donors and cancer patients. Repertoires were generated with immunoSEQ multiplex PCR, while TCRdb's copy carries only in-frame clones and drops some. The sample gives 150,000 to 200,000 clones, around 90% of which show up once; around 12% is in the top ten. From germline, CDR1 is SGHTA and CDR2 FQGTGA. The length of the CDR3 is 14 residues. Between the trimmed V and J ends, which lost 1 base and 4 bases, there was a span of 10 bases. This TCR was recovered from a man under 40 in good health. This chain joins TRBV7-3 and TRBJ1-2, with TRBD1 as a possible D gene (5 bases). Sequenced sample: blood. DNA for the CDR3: TGTGCCAGCAGCTTAAAAGGGGAAGGCTATGGCTACACCTTC. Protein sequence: CASSLKGEGYGYTF.